The 7 T cell receptor beta chains below come from one sample, sequenced in a study of radiotherapy plus CTLA-4 blockade in lung cancer. Produced via immunoSEQ multiplex PCR; TCRdb's table is partial and in-frame only. The sample lists around 99,000 clones; about 91% were seen once. Sequenced material: peripheral blood, taken from a patient treated with radiotherapy plus ipilimumab. The source of these receptors is a human donor with non-small cell lung cancer that progressed on radiotherapy plus ipilimumab.

The V gene is TRBV6-6, the J gene TRBJ1-1; D call uncertain. Germline V gene sequence: CDR1 MNHNY, CDR2 SVGAGI (reference sequence). This CDR3 comprises 14 residues. Trimming took 2 bases from V and 1 from J, leaving 8 bases between them. The CDR3: CASSYLGANTEAFF. In DNA, the CDR3 is TGTGCCAGCAGTTACCTGGGCGCGAACACTGAAGCTTTCTTT.

The chain uses TRBV5-1 and TRBJ2-7; 11 nucleotides agree with TRBD1. V was clipped by 0 bases and J by 7 bases; unmatched bases: 24. This CDR3 has 21 residues. CDR1 and CDR2 (germline): SGHRS, YFSETQ. CDR3 DNA sequence: TGCGCCAGCAGCTTGGGACCAAGGACAGGGGGCAAGACGGGACGCCCTACGGAGCAGTACTTC. It translates to CASSLGPRTGGKTGRPTEQYF.

This sequence joins TRBV5-8 and TRBJ2-2; 11 positions match TRBD2. CDR1 is SGHTS, CDR2 YDEGEE, per germline. The CDR3 is 16 amino acids. V was pared by 3 bases and J by 2 bases, with 3 bases of the junction left unmatched. CDR3 in amino acids: CASSSGTSGNTGELFF. In DNA form, the CDR3 reads TGTGCCAGCAGCTCCGGGACTAGCGGAAACACCGGGGAGCTGTTTTTT. Combining the CDR3 with reference TRBV5-8 and TRBJ2-2 gives the whole variable domain EAGVTQSPTHLIKTRGQQATLRCSPISGHTSVYWYQQALGLGLQFLLWYDEGEERNRGNFPPRFSGRQFPNYSSELNVNALELEDSALYLCASSSGTSGNTGELFFGEGSRLTVL.

The genes are TRBV11-2 and TRBJ2-7; possible D gene TRBD1, 5 bases. V was cut by 6 bases and J by 6 bases, with 15 bases left in between. Germline values: CDR1 SGHAT, CDR2 FQNNGV. The CDR3 is 13 amino acids. The CDR3 DNA is TGTGCCAGCAGTAATATGCTAAGGGGCGAGCAGTACTTC. Protein product: CASSNMLRGEQYF.

The chain employs TRBV19 and TRBJ2-1, with 11 bases lining up with TRBD2. V was clipped by 5 bases and J by 2 bases; unmatched bases: 2. This CDR3 is built from 15 residues. Germline V gives CDR1 LNHDA, CDR2 SQIVND (reference sequence). The CDR3 DNA is TGTGCCAGTAGTCGGGGACTAGCGGCCTACAATGAGCAGTTCTTC. It is translated as CASSRGLAAYNEQFF.

Of note for this clone: The junction differs from germline at one of its ends, possibly a read error. The chain couples TRBV7-7 to TRBJ2-1, with TRBD2 matching over 8 bases. Germline CDR1 reads SSHAT; CDR2 reads FNYEAQ (reference sequence). The CDR3 totals 15 residues. The CDR3 region is CASSLLVAGPSEQFF. The CDR3 DNA follows: TGTGCTAGCAGCTTATTAGTAGCGGGACCGAGTGAGCAGTTCTTC. Complete variable domain (other parts from reference TRBV7-7 and TRBJ2-1): GAGVSQSPRYKVTKRGQDVTLRCDPISSHATLYWYQQALGQGPEFLTYFNYEAQPDKSGLPSDRFSAERPEGSISTLTIQRTEQRDSAMYRCASSLLVAGPSEQFFGPGTRLTVL.

The chain has TRBV20-1 and TRBJ1-1; no reliable D call. The ends were cut back, 3 bases at V and 5 bases at J, with 7 bases in the middle. The CDR3 sequence is 11 residues long. From germline, CDR1 is DFQATT and CDR2 SNEGSKA (reference sequence). The CDR3 is CSASVRTEAFF. The DNA for the CDR3 is TGCAGTGCTAGTGTTCGGACTGAAGCTTTCTTT.